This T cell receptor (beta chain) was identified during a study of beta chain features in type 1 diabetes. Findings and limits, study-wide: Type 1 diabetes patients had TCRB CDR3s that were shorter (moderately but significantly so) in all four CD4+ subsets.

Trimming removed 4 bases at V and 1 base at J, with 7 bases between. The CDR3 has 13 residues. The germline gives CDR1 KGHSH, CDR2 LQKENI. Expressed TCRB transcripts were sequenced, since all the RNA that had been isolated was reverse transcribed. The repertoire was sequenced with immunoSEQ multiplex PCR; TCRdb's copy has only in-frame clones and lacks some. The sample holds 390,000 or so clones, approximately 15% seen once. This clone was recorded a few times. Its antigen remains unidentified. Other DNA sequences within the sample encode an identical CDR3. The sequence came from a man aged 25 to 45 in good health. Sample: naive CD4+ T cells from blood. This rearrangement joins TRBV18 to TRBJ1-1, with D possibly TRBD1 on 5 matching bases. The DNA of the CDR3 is TGTGCCAGCTCACGCGACAGGAACACTGAAGCTTTCTTT. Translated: CASSRDRNTEAFF.